These T cell receptor beta chains were read from a single sample in a study of shared clonotypes between healthy human individuals. Repertoires were generated with immunoSEQ multiplex PCR, while TCRdb's copy carries only in-frame clones and drops some. Altogether about 2 million clones are present, about 95% being singletons, with the ten largest covering 0.95% to 1.5%. Sequenced input: naive CD8+ T cells sorted from blood. These TCRs come from a man between 18 and 29 years old in good health. CDR3s include the opening cysteine and the closing phenylalanine or tryptophan. The D gene is left open where the match is weak. Size tells how often a clone was seen (once, few, many) or the class of an expanded clone, and some rows leave it out.

D,V,size,J,DNA,CDR3
-,TRBV4-1,-,TRBJ2-7,TGCGCCAGCAGCCAAGCGGCAGGGGTGGCCTACGAGCAGTACTTC,CASSQAAGVAYEQYF
TRBD2,TRBV7-2,-,TRBJ2-1,TGTGCCAGCAGCTTAGGGCCCCTAGCGGGAGAAGAATTAGCTGAGCAGTTCTTC,CASSLGPLAGEELAEQFF
TRBD2,TRBV11-2,-,TRBJ2-5,TGTGCCAGCAGCCTCGTTAATCTAGCGGGGCAGTACCAAGAGACCCAGTACTTC,CASSLVNLAGQYQETQYF
TRBD2,TRBV4-3,-,TRBJ2-7,TGCGCCAGCAGCCAAGATTTGACCGGGGACTATGGGCAGTACTTC,CASSQDLTGDYGQYF
-,TRBV6-1,-,TRBJ2-2,TGTGCCAGCAGTGTAATCGGCGGGACCGGGGAGCTGTTTTTT,CASSVIGGTGELFF
-,TRBV9,-,TRBJ1-1,TGTGCCAGCAGCACAGCAGGGACGAACACTGAAGCTTTCTTT,CASSTAGTNTEAFF
-,TRBV6-5,-,TRBJ2-7,TGTGCCAGCAGTTACTCGAATGAGGGTTACGAGCAGTACTTC,CASSYSNEGYEQYF
-,TRBV7-9,-,TRBJ2-7,TGTGCCAGCAGCCGGGTTAATGACGAGCAGTACTTC,CASSRVNDEQYF
-,TRBV18,-,TRBJ1-1,TGTGCCAGCTCACCGAGGGAGGGGGACACTGAAGCTTTCTTT,CASSPREGDTEAFF
TRBD1,TRBV10-3,-,TRBJ1-1,TGTGCCATCAGTGAAAAACAGGGGGGGAACACTGAAGCTTTCTTT,CAISEKQGGNTEAFF
-,TRBV28,-,TRBJ2-3,TGTGCCAGCAGTTTACTTTCTCGACAGGACCCCCTCGCTACGCAGTATTTT,CASSLLSRQDPLATQYF
-,TRBV25-1,-,TRBJ2-5,TGTGCCAGCAGTGAAAAGGGGTTGGTGGAGACCCAGTACTTC,CASSEKGLVETQYF
-,TRBV5-6,-,TRBJ2-3,TGTGCCAGCAGCTTAATGGACAGTAGCACAGATACGCAGTATTTT,CASSLMDSSTDTQYF
-,TRBV27,-,TRBJ2-3,TGTGCCAGCAGTTCCAAGGTGGGGCCGGAAGATACGCAGTATTTT,CASSSKVGPEDTQYF
-,TRBV29-1,-,TRBJ2-3,TGCAGCGTTGAAGATCCCAGCGGAGGAAGGACAGATACGCAGTATTTT,CSVEDPSGGRTDTQYF
-,TRBV9,-,TRBJ2-7,TGTGCCAGCAGCGAGGGGGCGGGGGCCTCCTACGAGCAGTACTTC,CASSEGAGASYEQYF
-,TRBV4-1,-,TRBJ1-1,TGCGCCAGCAGCCAAGGAGGTGTTAGCACTGAAGCTTTCTTT,CASSQGGVSTEAFF
-,TRBV13,-,TRBJ2-7,TGTGCCAGCAGCCCACACCCGGGCGAGCAGTACTTC,CASSPHPGEQYF
TRBD1,TRBV2,-,TRBJ2-5,TGTGCCAGCAGCGGGACAGGGGGCATGGAGACCCAGTACTTC,CASSGTGGMETQYF
TRBD2,TRBV11-2,-,TRBJ2-7,TGTGCCAGCAGTCGACTAGCGGAGACCTACGAGCAGTACTTC,CASSRLAETYEQYF
TRBD2,TRBV6-6,-,TRBJ2-3,TGTGCCAGCAGCCTGGGACTAGCGGGAGGTCCAGATACGCAGTATTTT,CASSLGLAGGPDTQYF
-,TRBV19,-,TRBJ2-7,TGTGCCAGTAGTGAGAGCTGGGGCTACGAGCAGTACTTC,CASSESWGYEQYF
-,TRBV27,once,TRBJ2-2,TGTGCCAGCGGTTACAGGGAAGGTGCCACCGGGGAGCTGTTTTTT,CASGYREGATGELFF
-,TRBV19,-,TRBJ1-1,TGTGCCAGTAGTATAATAGTTTCGGCCGAAGCTTTCTTT,CASSIIVSAEAFF
-,TRBV7-3,-,TRBJ1-1,TGTGCCAGCAGTTTCCTTTCGACGGCCGTGAACACTGAAGCTTTCTTT,CASSFLSTAVNTEAFF
-,TRBV9,-,TRBJ1-1,TGTGCCAGCAGCGTAGGTCAGGCTGAGAACACTGAAGCTTTCTTT,CASSVGQAENTEAFF
-,TRBV30,-,TRBJ2-4,TGTGCCTGGAGTGAGGGTATAGCCAAAAACATTCAGTACTTC,CAWSEGIAKNIQYF
-,TRBV9,-,TRBJ2-4,TGTGCCAGCAGCGTTCTTACTAAGGACATTCAGTACTTC,CASSVLTKDIQYF
TRBD1,TRBV7-8,-,TRBJ1-3,TGTGCCAGCACCACTAGACAGGGGTACGGAAACACCATATATTTT,CASTTRQGYGNTIYF
-,TRBV27,-,TRBJ1-2,TGTGCCAGCAGTGTCGGGGGGGCTGTGGATGGCTACACCTTC,CASSVGGAVDGYTF
-,TRBV11-2,-,TRBJ2-7,TGTGCCAGCAGCTTAGGGGGGTTGGCGCAGTACTTC,CASSLGGLAQYF
TRBD2,TRBV10-3,-,TRBJ2-1,TGTGCCATCAGTGGACTAGCGGGGAGCTCCTACAATGAGCAGTTCTTC,CAISGLAGSSYNEQFF
-,TRBV6-5,-,TRBJ1-2,TGTGCCAGCAGTTACTCCTCCGGGGGCGCAGATGGCTACACCTTC,CASSYSSGGADGYTF
TRBD1,TRBV6-5,-,TRBJ2-5,TGTGCCAGCAGTGGAACAGGGGTACAGGAGACCCAGTACTTC,CASSGTGVQETQYF
TRBD2,TRBV9,-,TRBJ2-7,TGTGCCAGCGCCCAGACTAGCCAATCCTACGAGCAGTACTTC,CASAQTSQSYEQYF
-,TRBV7-9,-,TRBJ1-6,TGTGCCAGCAGCTCTCACACAGGAGCCTCCGTGGGCTCACCCCTCCACTTT,CASSSHTGASVGSPLHF
-,TRBV6-5,-,TRBJ2-2,TGTGCCAGCAGCCTCATAATCAACACCGGGGAGCTGTTTTTT,CASSLIINTGELFF
-,TRBV29-1,-,TRBJ1-1,TGCAGCGTTGAAGCAGGCACTGAAGCTTTCTTT,CSVEAGTEAFF
TRBD1,TRBV6-5,-,TRBJ2-7,TGTGCCAGCAGTTGGGGGACAGGGGCCTCCTACGAGCAGTACTTC,CASSWGTGASYEQYF